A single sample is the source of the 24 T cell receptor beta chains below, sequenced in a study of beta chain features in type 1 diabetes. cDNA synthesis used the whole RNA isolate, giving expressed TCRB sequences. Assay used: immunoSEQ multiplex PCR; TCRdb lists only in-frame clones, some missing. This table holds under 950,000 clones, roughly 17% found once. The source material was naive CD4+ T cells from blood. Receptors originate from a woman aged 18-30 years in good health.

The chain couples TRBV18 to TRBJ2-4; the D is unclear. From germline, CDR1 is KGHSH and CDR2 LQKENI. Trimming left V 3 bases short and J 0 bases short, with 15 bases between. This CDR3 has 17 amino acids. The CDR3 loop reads CASSPSQQRLAKNIQYF. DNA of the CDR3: TGTGCCAGCTCACCTTCCCAACAGAGACTAGCCAAAAACATTCAGTACTTC.

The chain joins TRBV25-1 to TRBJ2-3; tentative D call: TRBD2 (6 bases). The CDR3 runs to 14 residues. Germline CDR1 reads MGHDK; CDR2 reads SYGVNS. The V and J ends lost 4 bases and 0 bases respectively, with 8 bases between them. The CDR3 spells CASSVGGSTDTQYF. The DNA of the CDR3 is TGTGCCAGCAGTGTGGGGGGAAGCACAGATACGCAGTATTTT.

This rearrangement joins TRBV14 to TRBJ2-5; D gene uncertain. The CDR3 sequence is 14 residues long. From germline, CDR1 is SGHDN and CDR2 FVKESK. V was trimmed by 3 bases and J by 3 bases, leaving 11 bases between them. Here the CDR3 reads CASSHQLPEETQYF. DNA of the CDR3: TGTGCCAGCAGCCATCAACTACCGGAAGAGACCCAGTACTTC.

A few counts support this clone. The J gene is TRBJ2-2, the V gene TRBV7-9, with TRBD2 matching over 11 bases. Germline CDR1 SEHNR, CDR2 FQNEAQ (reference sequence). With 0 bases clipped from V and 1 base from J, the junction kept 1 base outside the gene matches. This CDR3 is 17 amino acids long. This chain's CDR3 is CASSLAGTSGNTGELFF. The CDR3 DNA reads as TGTGCCAGCAGCTTAGCTGGGACTAGCGGGAACACCGGGGAGCTGTTTTTT.

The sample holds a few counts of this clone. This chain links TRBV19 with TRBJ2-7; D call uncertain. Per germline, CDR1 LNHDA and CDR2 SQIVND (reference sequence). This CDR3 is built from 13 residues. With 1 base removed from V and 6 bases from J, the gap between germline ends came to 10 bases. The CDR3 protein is CASSIVVSGEQYF. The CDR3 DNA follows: TGTGCCAGTAGTATAGTGGTCTCCGGCGAGCAGTACTTC.

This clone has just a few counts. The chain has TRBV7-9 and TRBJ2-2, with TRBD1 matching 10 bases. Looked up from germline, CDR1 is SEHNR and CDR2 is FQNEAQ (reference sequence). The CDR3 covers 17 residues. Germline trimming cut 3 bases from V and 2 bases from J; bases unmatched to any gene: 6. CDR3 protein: CASSFPGQGTNTGELFF. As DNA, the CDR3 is TGTGCCAGCAGCTTTCCGGGACAGGGGACCAACACCGGGGAGCTGTTTTTT.

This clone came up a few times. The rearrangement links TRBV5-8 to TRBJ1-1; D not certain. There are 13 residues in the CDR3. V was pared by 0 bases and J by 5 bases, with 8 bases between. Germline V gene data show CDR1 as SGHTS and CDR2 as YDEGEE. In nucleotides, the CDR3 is TGTGCCAGCAGCTTGGGCGGGGTGACTGAAGCTTTCTTT. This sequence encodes CASSLGGVTEAFF.

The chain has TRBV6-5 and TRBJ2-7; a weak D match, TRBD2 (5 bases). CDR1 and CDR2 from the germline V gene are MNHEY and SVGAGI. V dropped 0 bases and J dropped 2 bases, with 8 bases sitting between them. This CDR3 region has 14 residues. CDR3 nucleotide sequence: TGTGCCAGCAGTTACTCTAGCGAAACCTACGAGCAGTACTTC. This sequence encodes CASSYSSETYEQYF.

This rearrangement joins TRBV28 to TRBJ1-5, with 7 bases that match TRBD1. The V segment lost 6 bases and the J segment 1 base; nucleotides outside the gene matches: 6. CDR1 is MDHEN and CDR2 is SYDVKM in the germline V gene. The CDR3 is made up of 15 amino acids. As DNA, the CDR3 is TGTGCCAGCAGCCTTACAGGGGTGAGCAATCAGCCCCAGCATTTT. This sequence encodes CASSLTGVSNQPQHF. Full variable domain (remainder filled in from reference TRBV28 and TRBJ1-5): DVKVTQSSRYLVKRTGEKVFLECVQDMDHENMFWYRQDPGLGLRLIYFSYDVKMKEKGDIPEGYSVSREKKERFSLILESASTNQTSMYLCASSLTGVSNQPQHFGDGTRLSIL.

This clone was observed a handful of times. CDR3 sequence reads: CASSLTLDNEQFF. CDR3 sequence (DNA): TGTGCCAGCTCACTAACCCTGGACAATGAGCAGTTCTTC. The chain joins TRBV18 to TRBJ2-1, with no clear D. There are 13 residues in the CDR3. The V and J ends lost 4 bases and 5 bases respectively, with 9 bases between them. Per the germline V gene, CDR1 is KGHSH and CDR2 is LQKENI.

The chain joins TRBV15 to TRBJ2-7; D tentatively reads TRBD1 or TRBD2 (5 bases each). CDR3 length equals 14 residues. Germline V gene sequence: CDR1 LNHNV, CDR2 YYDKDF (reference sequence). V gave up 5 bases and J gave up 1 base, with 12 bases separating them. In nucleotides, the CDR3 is TGTGCCACCAGCGCCTGGGGGAGTTCCTACGAGCAGTACTTC. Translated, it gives CATSAWGSSYEQYF.

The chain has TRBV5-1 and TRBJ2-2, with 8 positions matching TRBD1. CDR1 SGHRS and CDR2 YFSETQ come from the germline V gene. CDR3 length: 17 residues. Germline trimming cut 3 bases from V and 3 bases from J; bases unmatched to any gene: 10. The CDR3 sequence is CASSWRRTGLDTGELFF. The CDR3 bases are TGCGCCAGCAGCTGGCGGCGGACAGGGTTGGACACCGGGGAGCTGTTTTTT.

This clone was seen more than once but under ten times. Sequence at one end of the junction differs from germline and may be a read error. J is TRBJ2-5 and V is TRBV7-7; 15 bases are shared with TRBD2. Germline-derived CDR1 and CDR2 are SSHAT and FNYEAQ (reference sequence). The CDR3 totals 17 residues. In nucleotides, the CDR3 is TGTGCTAGCAGCTTAGGGGGACTAGCGGGAGGAACAGAGACCCAGTACTTC. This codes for CASSLGGLAGGTETQYF.

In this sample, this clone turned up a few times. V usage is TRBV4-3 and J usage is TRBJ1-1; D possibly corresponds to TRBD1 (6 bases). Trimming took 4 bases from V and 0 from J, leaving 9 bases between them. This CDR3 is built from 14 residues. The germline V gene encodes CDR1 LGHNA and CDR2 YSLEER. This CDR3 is CASSRQEVNTEAFF. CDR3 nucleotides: TGCGCCAGCAGCCGACAGGAGGTGAACACTGAAGCTTTCTTT.

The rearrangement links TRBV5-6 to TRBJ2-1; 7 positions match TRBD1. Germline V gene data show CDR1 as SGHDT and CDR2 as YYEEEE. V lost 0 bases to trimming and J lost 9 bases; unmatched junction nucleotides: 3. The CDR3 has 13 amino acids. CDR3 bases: TGTGCCAGCAGCTTGGACAGGGGCCCTGAGCAGTTCTTC. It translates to CASSLDRGPEQFF.

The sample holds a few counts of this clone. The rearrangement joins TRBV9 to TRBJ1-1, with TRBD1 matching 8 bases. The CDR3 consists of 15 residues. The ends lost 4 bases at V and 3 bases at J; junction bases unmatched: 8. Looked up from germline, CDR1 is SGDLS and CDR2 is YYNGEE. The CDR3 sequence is CASSTATGVDTEAFF. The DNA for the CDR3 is TGTGCCAGCAGCACTGCGACAGGGGTAGACACTGAAGCTTTCTTT. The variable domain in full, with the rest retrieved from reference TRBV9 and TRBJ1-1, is DSGVTQTPKHLITATGQRVTLRCSPRSGDLSVYWYQQSLDQGLQFLIQYYNGEERAKGNILERFSAQQFPDLHSELNLSSLELGDSALYFCASSTATGVDTEAFFGQGTRLTVV.

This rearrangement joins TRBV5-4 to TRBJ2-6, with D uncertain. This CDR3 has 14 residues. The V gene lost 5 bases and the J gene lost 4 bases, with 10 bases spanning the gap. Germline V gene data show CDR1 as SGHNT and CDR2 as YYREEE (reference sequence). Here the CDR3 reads CASSQVVGANVLTF. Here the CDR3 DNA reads TGTGCCAGCAGTCAGGTGGTCGGGGCCAACGTCCTGACTTTC.

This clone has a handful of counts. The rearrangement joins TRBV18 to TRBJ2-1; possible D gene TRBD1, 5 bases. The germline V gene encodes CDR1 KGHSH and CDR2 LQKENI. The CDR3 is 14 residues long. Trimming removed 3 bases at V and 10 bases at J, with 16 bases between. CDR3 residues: CASSPLDLRQEQFF. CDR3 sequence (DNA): TGTGCCAGCTCACCCCTAGACCTTAGACAGGAGCAGTTCTTC.

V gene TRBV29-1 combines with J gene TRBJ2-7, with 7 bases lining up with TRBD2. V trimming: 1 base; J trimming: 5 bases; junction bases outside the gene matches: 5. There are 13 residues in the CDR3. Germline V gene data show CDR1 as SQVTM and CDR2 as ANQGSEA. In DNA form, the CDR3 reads TGCAGCGTTGAAGGGACTAGGGGTGACGAGCAGTACTTC. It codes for CSVEGTRGDEQYF.

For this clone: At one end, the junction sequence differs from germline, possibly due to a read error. CDR3: CAGSVEQNTEAFF. The CDR3 DNA sequence: TGTGCCGGCAGCGTAGAACAGAACACTGAAGCTTTCTTT. The V and J genes are TRBV9 and TRBJ1-1; no clear D. Germline CDR1 SGDLS, CDR2 YYNGEE. The CDR3 runs to 13 residues.

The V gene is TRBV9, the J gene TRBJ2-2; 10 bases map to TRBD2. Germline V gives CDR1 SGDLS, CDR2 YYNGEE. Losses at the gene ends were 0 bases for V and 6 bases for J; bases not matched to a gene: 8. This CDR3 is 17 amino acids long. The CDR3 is CASSVGDLAGVSGELFF. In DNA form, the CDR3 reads TGTGCCAGCAGCGTAGGCGATCTAGCGGGGGTGTCCGGGGAGCTGTTTTTT.

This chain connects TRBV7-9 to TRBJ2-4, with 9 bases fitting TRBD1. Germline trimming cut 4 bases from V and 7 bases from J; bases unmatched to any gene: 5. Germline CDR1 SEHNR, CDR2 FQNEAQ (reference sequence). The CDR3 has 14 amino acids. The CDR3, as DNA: TGTGCCAGCAGCTCGGGACAGGGCCCGAACATTCAGTACTTC. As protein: CASSSGQGPNIQYF.

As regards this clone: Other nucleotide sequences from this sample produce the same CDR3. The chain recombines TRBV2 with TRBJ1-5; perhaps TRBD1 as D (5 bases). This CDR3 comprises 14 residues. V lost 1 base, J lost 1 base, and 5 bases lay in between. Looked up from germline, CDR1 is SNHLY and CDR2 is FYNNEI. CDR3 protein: CASSEGGSNQPQHF. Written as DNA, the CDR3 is TGTGCCAGCAGTGAAGGGGGGAGCAATCAGCCCCAGCATTTT.

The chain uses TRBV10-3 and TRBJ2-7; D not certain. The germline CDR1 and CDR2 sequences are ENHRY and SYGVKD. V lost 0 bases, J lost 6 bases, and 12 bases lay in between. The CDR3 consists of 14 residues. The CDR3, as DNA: TGTGCCATCAGTGAGTCGATGGAATCTGGCGAGCAGTACTTC. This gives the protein CAISESMESGEQYF.